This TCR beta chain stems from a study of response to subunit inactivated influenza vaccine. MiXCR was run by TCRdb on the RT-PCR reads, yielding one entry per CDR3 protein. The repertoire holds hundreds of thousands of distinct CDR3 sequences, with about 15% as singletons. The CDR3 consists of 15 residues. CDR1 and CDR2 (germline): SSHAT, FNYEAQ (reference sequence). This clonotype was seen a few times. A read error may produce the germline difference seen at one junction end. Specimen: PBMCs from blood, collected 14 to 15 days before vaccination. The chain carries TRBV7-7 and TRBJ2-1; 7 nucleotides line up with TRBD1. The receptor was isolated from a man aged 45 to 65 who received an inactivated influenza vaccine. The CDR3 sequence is CASSLMSGGYNEQFF. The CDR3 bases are TGTGCTAGCAGCTTAATGTCAGGGGGCTACAATGAGCAGTTCTTC. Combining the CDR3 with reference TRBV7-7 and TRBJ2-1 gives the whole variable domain GAGVSQSPRYKVTKRGQDVTLRCDPISSHATLYWYQQALGQGPEFLTYFNYEAQPDKSGLPSDRFSAERPEGSISTLTIQRTEQRDSAMYRCASSLMSGGYNEQFFGPGTRLTVL.